This T cell receptor (beta chain) derives from a study of cytomegalovirus exposure and HLA in healthy donors. Study observations and caveats: A previous analysis found most TCR beta V segments productive roughly 90% or roughly 30% of the time. Published work reported that the classifier diagnosed cytomegalovirus status with high specificity and sensitivity. Equally common other TCR beta chains were less clonally expanded than HLA-associated ones, a later analysis found.

As to this clone: The antigen remains unidentified.

There are 15 residues in the CDR3. In germline, CDR1 is MNHEY, CDR2 SVGAGI. Losses at the gene ends were 6 bases for V and 6 bases for J; bases not matched to a gene: 5. The PCR had 60 Vbeta and 13 Jbeta primers. Libraries were prepared by immunoSEQ multiplex PCR; TCRdb keeps only in-frame clonotypes and omits some of them. The data contain about 140,000 clones, just under 80% of them seen just once; the ten biggest clones take up approximately 1%. Input material: PBMCs. The TCR sequence derives from a male donor in good health and CMV-seronegative. This chain joins TRBV6-5 and TRBJ1-6; 10 bases align to TRBD1. The DNA of the CDR3 is TGTGCCAGCAGACGGGGACAGGGGAGTAATTCACCCCTCCACTTT. Protein sequence: CASRRGQGSNSPLHF.